One sample yielded the 17 T cell receptor beta chains listed below, sequenced in a study of T cell repertoires in cytomegalovirus infection. TCRdb re-called the reads through MiXCR, storing one row per CDR3 protein. The sample consists of approximately 250,000 distinct CDR3 sequences, approximately 7% of them appearing once. Material: PBMCs. The receptors here all came from a human donor in good health (CMV status not recorded). Some clones in this sample may be carry-over from other donors' samples.

This clonotype showed up many times. The chain is built from TRBV30 and TRBJ2-6; no clear D. Trimming stripped 0 bases from V and 1 base from J, with 4 bases between. This CDR3 region has 14 residues. Germline loops: CDR1 GTSNPN, CDR2 SVGIG (reference sequence). CDR3 sequence (DNA): TGTGCCTGGAGTGTGCGTTCTGGGGCCAACGTCCTGACTTTC. Translation gives CAWSVRSGANVLTF.

This clonotype was seen only a few times. The rearrangement uses TRBV19 and TRBJ2-1; TRBD2 might be the D (6 bases). Germline V gene lookup returns CDR1 LNHDA and CDR2 SQIVND (reference sequence). The CDR3 is 15 residues long. Trimming stripped 4 bases from V and 5 bases from J, with 15 bases between. The chain's CDR3 is CASSSRDLVNNEQFF. DNA of the CDR3: TGTGCCAGTAGTAGCCGGGACTTGGTAAACAATGAGCAGTTCTTC.

This clonotype has a count of ten or more. This chain links TRBV6-2 or TRBV6-3 with TRBJ2-5, with D maybe TRBD2 (6 bases). V was clipped by 5 bases and J by 0 bases, with 19 bases between them. Germline CDR1 and CDR2: MNHEY and SVGEGT. The CDR3 length is 17 residues. The CDR3 coding sequence is TGTGCCAGCAGTCACCCGGGACTTGCCGTAGACCAAGAGACCCAGTACTTC. This codes for CASSHPGLAVDQETQYF.

This clonotype was detected many times. The gene calls are TRBV29-1 and TRBJ1-2, with D uncertain. The ends were cut back, 3 bases at V and 3 bases at J, with 20 bases in the middle. CDR1 is SQVTM and CDR2 is ANQGSEA in the germline V gene. The CDR3 length is 16 residues. The DNA for the CDR3 is TGCAGCGTTGATAATAATGTGGGAGACCGCTACTATGGCTACACCTTC. This translates into CSVDNNVGDRYYGYTF.

This clonotype was picked up many times. The chain is built from TRBV28 and TRBJ2-7, with D perhaps being TRBD1 or TRBD2 (5 bases each). V was shortened by 10 bases and J by 4 bases, with 20 bases between the two germline ends. Germline CDR1 and CDR2: MDHEN and SYDVKM. CDR3 length: 14 amino acids. The CDR3 reads CATRSGTRGYEQYF. CDR3 nucleotide sequence: TGTGCCACCCGATCAGGGACGAGAGGATACGAGCAGTACTTC.

This clonotype came up a few times. The chain is built from TRBV29-1 and TRBJ2-2; 9 bases align to TRBD2. Germline values: CDR1 SQVTM, CDR2 ANQGSEA. V lost 4 bases, J lost 7 bases, and 4 bases stayed unmatched. The CDR3 loop spans 13 amino acids. CDR3 coding DNA: TGCAGCGTTGGAGGCGGGGGGGGCGGGGAGCTGTTTTTT. Protein product: CSVGGGGGGELFF.

This clonotype has ten or more counts. The genes are TRBV29-1 and TRBJ2-7; unclear D gene. The V end lost 7 bases, the J end lost 3 bases, and 10 bases lay between the germline ends. Per the germline V gene, CDR1 is SQVTM and CDR2 is ANQGSEA. The CDR3 spans 11 residues. This CDR3 reads CSAVVIYEQYF. CDR3 coding DNA: TGCAGCGCCGTCGTTATCTACGAGCAGTACTTC.

The table lists this clonotype with many counts. The rearrangement links TRBV10-3 to TRBJ2-3, with a tentative D call TRBD1 (6 bases). Trimming left V 8 bases short and J 2 bases short, with 23 bases between. This CDR3 has 17 residues. Germline CDR1 and CDR2: ENHRY and SYGVKD. The CDR3 is CAISQTPRGKDTDTQYF. CDR3 nucleotides: TGTGCCATCTCCCAAACCCCTAGGGGGAAAGACACAGATACGCAGTATTTT.

This clonotype was detected many times. J is TRBJ1-2 and V is TRBV5-1; 9 bases map to TRBD1. In germline, CDR1 is SGHRS, CDR2 YFSETQ. With 4 bases clipped from V and 7 bases from J, the junction kept 8 bases outside the gene matches. This CDR3 is built from 14 residues. The CDR3 is CASSRDRADFGYTF. The CDR3 coding sequence is TGCGCCAGCAGCAGGGACAGGGCTGATTTTGGCTACACCTTC.

In this sample, this clonotype turned up many times. The chain recombines TRBV29-1 with TRBJ2-1; 7 positions match TRBD2. The germline CDR1 and CDR2 sequences are SQVTM and ANQGSEA. V lost 3 bases, J lost 1 base, and 0 bases stayed unmatched. This CDR3 has 13 amino acids. CDR3 nucleotide sequence: TGCAGCGTTGAGGGGGGGTCCTACAATGAGCAGTTCTTC. It encodes CSVEGGSYNEQFF.

This clonotype occurred once. Possible read error: a much larger clone is one base away. CDR3 region: CSLGGVIDTQYF. CDR3 sequence (DNA): TGCAGCCTTGGGGGCGTGATAGATACGCAGTATTTT. The V gene is TRBV29-1, the J gene TRBJ2-3; D may be TRBD1 (6 bases). The V end lost 8 bases, the J end lost 5 bases, and 14 bases lay between the germline ends. Looked up from germline, CDR1 is SQVTM and CDR2 is ANQGSEA. CDR3 length: 12 residues.

The V call is TRBV9, the J call TRBJ1-1; D is possibly TRBD1 (5 bases). Germline V gene data show CDR1 as SGDLS and CDR2 as YYNGEE. The V end lost 4 bases, the J end lost 1 base, and 14 bases lay between the germline ends. The CDR3 contains 15 residues. The CDR3 DNA reads as TGTGCCAGCAGCCTAATGGGGGGTGCGAACACTGAAGCTTTCTTT. Translated, it gives CASSLMGGANTEAFF.

This clonotype was detected ten times or more. The V and J genes are TRBV27 and TRBJ2-3, with unresolved D. Between the trimmed V and J ends, which lost 2 bases and 1 base, there was a span of 7 bases. Germline CDR1 reads MNHEY; CDR2 reads SMNVEV (reference sequence). This CDR3 contains 14 residues. CDR3 DNA: TGTGCCAGCAGTTTACGTCGTCGCACAGATACGCAGTATTTT. Translating gives CASSLRRRTDTQYF.

This clonotype has at least ten counts. The V call is TRBV6-2 or TRBV6-3, the J call TRBJ2-7, with 7 bases identical to TRBD1. There are 15 residues in the CDR3. CDR1 is MNHEY, CDR2 SVGEGT, per germline. With V trimmed by 6 bases and J by 0 bases, 8 bases remained unmatched. The CDR3 loop reads CASRTTGPLSYEQYF. The CDR3 bases are TGTGCCAGCAGAACGACAGGGCCCCTCTCCTACGAGCAGTACTTC.

This clonotype was recorded at least ten times. The V call is TRBV7-2, the J call TRBJ1-6, with 10 bases fitting TRBD1. The CDR3 spans 13 residues. Trimming took 5 bases from V and 15 from J; bases not matched to a gene: 7. Germline V gives CDR1 SGHTA, CDR2 FQGNSA. This CDR3 is CASSPRTGGNLHF. In DNA, the CDR3 is TGTGCCAGCAGCCCACGGACAGGGGGGAACCTCCACTTT.

The V call is TRBV3-1, the J call TRBJ1-1, with TRBD1 as a possible D gene (6 bases). Germline V gene sequence: CDR1 LGHDT, CDR2 YNNKEL (reference sequence). The V end was cut by 3 bases, the J end by 7 bases, with 12 bases between. This CDR3 region has 13 residues. CDR3 protein: CASSQGGGIEAFF. DNA of the CDR3: TGTGCCAGCAGCCAGGGGGGGGGCATTGAAGCTTTCTTT.

This clonotype was seen a handful of times. V gene TRBV23-1 combines with J gene TRBJ1-5; D gene unclear. TRBV23-1 is an open reading frame whose function is uncertain. V was cut by 4 bases and J by 3 bases, with 16 bases left in between. CDR3 length equals 16 residues. CDR3 coding DNA: TGCGCCAGCAGTCTTCGGTATCCCTCTAACAATCAGCCCCAGCATTTT. It encodes CASSLRYPSNNQPQHF.